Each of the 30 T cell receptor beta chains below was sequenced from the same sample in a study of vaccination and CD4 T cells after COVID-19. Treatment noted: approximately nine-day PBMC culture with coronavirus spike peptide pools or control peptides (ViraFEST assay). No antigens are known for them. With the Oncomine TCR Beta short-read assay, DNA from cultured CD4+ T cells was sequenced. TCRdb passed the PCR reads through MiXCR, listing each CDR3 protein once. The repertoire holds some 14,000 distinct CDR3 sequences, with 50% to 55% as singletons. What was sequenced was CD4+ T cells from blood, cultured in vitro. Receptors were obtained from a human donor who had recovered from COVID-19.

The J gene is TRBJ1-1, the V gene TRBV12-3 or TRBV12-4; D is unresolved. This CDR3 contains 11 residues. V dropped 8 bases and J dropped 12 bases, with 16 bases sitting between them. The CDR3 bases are TGTGCCAGCCTTATGGTGGAGGAGACTTTCTTT. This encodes CASLMVEETFF.

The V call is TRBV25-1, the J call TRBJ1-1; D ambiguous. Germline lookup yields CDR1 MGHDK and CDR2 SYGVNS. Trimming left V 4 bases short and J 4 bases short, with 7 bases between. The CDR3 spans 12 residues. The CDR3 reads CASSVGATEAFF. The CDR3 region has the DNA TGTGCCAGCAGTGTAGGTGCCACTGAAGCTTTCTTT. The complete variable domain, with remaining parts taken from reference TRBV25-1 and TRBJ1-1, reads EADIYQTPRYLVIGTGKKITLECSQTMGHDKMYWYQQDPGMELHLIHYSYGVNSTEKGDLSSESTVSRIRTEHFPLTLESARPSHTSQYLCASSVGATEAFFGQGTRLTVV.

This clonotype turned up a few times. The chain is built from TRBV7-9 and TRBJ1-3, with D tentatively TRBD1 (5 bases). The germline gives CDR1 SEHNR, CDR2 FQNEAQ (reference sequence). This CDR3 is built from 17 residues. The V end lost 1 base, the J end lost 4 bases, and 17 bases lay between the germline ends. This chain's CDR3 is CASSLVGAGLAGNTIYF. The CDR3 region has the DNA TGTGCCAGCAGCTTAGTCGGTGCAGGGTTGGCGGGAAACACCATATATTTT.

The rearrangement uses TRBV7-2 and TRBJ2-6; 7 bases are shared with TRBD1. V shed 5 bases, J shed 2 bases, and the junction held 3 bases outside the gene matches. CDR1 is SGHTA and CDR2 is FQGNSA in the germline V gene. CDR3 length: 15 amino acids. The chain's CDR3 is CASSPQGAGANVLTF. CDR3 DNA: TGTGCCAGCAGCCCCCAGGGGGCTGGGGCCAACGTCCTGACTTTC. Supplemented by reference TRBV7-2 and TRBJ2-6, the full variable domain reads GAGVSQSPSNKVTEKGKDVELRCDPISGHTALYWYRQSLGQGLEFLIYFQGNSAPDKSGLPSDRFSAERTGGSVSTLTIQRTQQEDSAVYLCASSPQGAGANVLTFGAGSRLTVL.

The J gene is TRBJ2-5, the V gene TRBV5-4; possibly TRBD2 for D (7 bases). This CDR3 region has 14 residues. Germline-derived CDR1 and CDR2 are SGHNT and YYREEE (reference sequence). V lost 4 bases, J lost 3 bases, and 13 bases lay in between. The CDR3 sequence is CASSPAGTKETQYF. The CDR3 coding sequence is TGTGCCAGCAGCCCAGCGGGGACAAAAGAGACCCAGTACTTC.

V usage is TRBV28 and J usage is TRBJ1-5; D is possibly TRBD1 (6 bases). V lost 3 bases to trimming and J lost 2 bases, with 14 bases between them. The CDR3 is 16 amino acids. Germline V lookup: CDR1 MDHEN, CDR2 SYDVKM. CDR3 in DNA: TGTGCCAGCAGTTTGAGGGGGGGTGGAGGCAATCAGCCCCAGCATTTT. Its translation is CASSLRGGGGNQPQHF. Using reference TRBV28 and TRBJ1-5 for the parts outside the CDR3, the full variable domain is DVKVTQSSRYLVKRTGEKVFLECVQDMDHENMFWYRQDPGLGLRLIYFSYDVKMKEKGDIPEGYSVSREKKERFSLILESASTNQTSMYLCASSLRGGGGNQPQHFGDGTRLSIL.

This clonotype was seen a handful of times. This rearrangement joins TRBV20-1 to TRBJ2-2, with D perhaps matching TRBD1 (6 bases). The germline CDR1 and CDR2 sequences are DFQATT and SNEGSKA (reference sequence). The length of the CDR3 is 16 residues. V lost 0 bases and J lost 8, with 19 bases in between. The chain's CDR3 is CSAREAGVPRAGELFF. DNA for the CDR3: TGCAGTGCTAGAGAGGCAGGGGTCCCCCGTGCGGGGGAGCTGTTTTTT.

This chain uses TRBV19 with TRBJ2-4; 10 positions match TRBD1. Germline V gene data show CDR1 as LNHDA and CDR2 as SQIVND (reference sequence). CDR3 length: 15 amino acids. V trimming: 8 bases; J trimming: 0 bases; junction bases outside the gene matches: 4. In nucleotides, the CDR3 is TGTGCCAGTGGGGACAGGGGCGTAGCCAAAAACATTCAGTACTTC. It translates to CASGDRGVAKNIQYF.

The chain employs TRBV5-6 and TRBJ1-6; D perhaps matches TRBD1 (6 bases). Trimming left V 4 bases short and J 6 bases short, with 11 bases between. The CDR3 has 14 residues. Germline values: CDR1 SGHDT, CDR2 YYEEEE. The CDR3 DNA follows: TGTGCCAGCAGCCACAGGGTTCGTAATTCACCCCTCCACTTT. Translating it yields CASSHRVRNSPLHF.

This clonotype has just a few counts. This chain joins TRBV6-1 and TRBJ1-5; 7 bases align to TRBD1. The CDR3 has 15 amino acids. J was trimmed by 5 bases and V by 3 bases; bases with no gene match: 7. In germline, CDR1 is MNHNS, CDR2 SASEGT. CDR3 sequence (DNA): TGTGCCAGCAGTGAGGTAGGGACAGAGTATCAGCCCCAGCATTTT. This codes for CASSEVGTEYQPQHF.

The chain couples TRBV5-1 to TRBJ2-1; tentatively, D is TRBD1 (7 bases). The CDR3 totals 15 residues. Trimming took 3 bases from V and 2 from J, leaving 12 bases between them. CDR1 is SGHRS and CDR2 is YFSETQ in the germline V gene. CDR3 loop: CASSSGGGTYNEQFF. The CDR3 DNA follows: TGCGCCAGCAGCTCAGGGGGAGGAACCTACAATGAGCAGTTCTTC. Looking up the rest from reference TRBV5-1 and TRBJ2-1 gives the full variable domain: KAGVTQTPRYLIKTRGQQVTLSCSPISGHRSVSWYQQTPGQGLQFLFEYFSETQRNKGNFPGRFSGRQFSNSRSEMNVSTLELGDSALYLCASSSGGGTYNEQFFGPGTRLTVL.

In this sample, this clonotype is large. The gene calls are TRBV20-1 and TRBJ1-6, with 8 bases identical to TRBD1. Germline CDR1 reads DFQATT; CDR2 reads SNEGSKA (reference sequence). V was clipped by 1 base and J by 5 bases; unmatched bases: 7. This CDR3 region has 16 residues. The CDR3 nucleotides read TGCAGTGCTAGAGCAGGCGGACAGGGCCATAATTCACCCCTCCACTTT. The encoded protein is CSARAGGQGHNSPLHF.

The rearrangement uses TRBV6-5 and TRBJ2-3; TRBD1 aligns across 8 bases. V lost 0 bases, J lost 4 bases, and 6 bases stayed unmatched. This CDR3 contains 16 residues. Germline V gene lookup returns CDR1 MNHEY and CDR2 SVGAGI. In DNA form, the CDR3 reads TGTGCCAGCAGTTACTCTCGGACAGGGTTCTCAGATACGCAGTATTTT. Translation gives CASSYSRTGFSDTQYF.

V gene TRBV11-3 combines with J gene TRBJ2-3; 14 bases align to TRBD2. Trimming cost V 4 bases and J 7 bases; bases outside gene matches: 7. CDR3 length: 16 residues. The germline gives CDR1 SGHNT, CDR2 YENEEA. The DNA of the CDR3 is TGTGCCAGCAGCTCCGGACTAGCGGGGGGCCGCCATACGCAGTATTTT. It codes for CASSSGLAGGRHTQYF.

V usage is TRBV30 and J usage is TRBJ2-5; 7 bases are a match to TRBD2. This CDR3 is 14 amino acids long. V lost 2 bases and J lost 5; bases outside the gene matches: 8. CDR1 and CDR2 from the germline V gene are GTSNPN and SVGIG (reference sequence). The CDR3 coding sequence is TGTGCCTGGAGTACGGGGAGGGTCACTGAGACCCAGTACTTC. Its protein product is CAWSTGRVTETQYF.

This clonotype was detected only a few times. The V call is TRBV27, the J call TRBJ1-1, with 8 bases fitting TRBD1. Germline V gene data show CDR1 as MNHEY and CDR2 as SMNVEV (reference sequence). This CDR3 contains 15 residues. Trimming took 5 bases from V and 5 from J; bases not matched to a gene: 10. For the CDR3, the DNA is TGTGCCAGCAGTCCCACCGGACAGGGAATAACTGAAGCTTTCTTT. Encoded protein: CASSPTGQGITEAFF.

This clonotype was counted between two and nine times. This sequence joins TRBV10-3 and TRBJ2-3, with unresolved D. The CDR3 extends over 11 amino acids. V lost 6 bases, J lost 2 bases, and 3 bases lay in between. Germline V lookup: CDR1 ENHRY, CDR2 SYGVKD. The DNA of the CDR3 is TGTGCCATCAGAGACACAGATACGCAGTATTTT. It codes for CAIRDTDTQYF.

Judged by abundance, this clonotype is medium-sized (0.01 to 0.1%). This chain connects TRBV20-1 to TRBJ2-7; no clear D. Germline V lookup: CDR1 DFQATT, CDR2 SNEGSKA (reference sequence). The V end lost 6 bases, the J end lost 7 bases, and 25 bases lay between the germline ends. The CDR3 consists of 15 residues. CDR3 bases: TGCAGTGCGGGCAGAGCTACGGATGGGCACCTTGAGCAGTACTTC. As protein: CSAGRATDGHLEQYF.

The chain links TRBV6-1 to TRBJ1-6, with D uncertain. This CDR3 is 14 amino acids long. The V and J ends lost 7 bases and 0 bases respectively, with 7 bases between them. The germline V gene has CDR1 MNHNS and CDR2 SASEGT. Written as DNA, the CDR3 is TGTGCCAGCATGGGGAGCTCCTATAATTCACCCCTCCACTTT. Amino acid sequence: CASMGSSYNSPLHF.

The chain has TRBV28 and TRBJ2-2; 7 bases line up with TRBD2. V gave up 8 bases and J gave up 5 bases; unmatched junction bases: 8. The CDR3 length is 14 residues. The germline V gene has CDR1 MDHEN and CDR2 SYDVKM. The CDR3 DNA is TGTGCCAGCTTACGGGGGGTTCGGACCGGGGAGCTGTTTTTT. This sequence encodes CASLRGVRTGELFF.

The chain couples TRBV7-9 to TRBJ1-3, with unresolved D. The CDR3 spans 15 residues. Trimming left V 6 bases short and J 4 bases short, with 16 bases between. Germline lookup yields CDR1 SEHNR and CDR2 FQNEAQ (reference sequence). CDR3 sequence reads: CASRPPFRLGNTIYF. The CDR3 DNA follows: TGTGCCAGCAGGCCCCCGTTCCGCTTGGGAAACACCATATATTTT. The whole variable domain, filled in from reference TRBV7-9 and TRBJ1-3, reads DTGVSQNPRHKITKRGQNVTFRCDPISEHNRLYWYRQTLGQGPEFLTYFQNEAQLEKSRLLSDRFSAERPKGSFSTLEIQRTEQGDSAMYLCASRPPFRLGNTIYFGEGSWLTVV.

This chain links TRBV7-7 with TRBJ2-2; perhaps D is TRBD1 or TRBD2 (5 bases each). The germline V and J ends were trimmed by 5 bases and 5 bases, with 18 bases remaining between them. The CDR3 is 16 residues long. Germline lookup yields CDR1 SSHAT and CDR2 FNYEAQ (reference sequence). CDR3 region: CASSTALGGRTGELFF. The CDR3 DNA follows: TGTGCCAGCAGCACCGCCCTTGGGGGACGGACCGGGGAGCTGTTTTTT.

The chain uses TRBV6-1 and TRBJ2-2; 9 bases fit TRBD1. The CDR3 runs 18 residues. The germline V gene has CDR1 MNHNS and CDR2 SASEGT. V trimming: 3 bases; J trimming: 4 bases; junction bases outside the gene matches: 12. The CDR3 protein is CASSDLIQGARVTGELFF. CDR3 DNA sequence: TGTGCCAGCAGTGACTTAATACAGGGGGCGCGGGTCACCGGGGAGCTGTTTTTT.

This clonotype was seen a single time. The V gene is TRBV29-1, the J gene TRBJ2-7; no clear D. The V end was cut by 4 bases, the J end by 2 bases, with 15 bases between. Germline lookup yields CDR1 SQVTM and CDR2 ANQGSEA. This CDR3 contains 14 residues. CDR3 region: CSVVGGDTAYEQYF. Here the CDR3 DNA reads TGCAGCGTTGTTGGCGGAGATACCGCCTACGAGCAGTACTTC.

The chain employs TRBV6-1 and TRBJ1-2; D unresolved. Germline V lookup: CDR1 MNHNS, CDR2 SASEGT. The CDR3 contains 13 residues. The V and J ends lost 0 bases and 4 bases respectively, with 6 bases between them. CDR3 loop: CASSEADGYGYTF. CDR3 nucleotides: TGTGCCAGCAGTGAAGCGGACGGCTATGGCTACACCTTC.

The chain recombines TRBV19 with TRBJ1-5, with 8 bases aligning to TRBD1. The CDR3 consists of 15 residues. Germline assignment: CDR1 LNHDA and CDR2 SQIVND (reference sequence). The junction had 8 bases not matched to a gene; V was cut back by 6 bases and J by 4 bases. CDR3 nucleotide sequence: TGTGCCAGTAGAACGGACAGGGCCCGAAATCAGCCCCAGCATTTT. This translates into CASRTDRARNQPQHF. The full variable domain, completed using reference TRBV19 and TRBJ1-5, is DGGITQSPKYLFRKEGQNVTLSCEQNLNHDAMYWYRQDPGQGLRLIYYSQIVNDFQKGDIAEGYSVSREKKESFPLTVTSAQKNPTAFYLCASRTDRARNQPQHFGDGTRLSIL.

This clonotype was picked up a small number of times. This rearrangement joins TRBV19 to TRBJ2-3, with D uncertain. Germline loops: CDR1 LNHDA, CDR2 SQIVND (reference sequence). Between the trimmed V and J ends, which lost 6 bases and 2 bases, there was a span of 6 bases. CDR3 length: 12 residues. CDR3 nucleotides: TGTGCCAGTAGGTCAGACACAGATACGCAGTATTTT. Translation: CASRSDTDTQYF.

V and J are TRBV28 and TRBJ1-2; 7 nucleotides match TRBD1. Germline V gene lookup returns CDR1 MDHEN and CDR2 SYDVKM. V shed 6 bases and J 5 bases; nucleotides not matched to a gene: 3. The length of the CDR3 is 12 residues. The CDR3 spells CASRTGQYGYTF. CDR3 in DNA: TGTGCCAGCAGGACGGGACAGTATGGCTACACCTTC.

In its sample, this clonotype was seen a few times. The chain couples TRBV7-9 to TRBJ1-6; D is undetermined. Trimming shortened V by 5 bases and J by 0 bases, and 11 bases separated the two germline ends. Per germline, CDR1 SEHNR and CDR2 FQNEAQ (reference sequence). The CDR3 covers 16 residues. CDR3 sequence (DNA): TGTGCCAGCAGCCCCGCAGGAAGCTCCTATAATTCACCCCTCCACTTT. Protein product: CASSPAGSSYNSPLHF. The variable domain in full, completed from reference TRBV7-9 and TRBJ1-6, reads DTGVSQNPRHKITKRGQNVTFRCDPISEHNRLYWYRQTLGQGPEFLTYFQNEAQLEKSRLLSDRFSAERPKGSFSTLEIQRTEQGDSAMYLCASSPAGSSYNSPLHFGNGTRLTVT.

The DNA for the CDR3 is TGTGCCACCAGTGATTTTGGGACAGGGGGGGATGAGCAGTACTTC. It yields the protein CATSDFGTGGDEQYF. The genes are TRBV24-1 and TRBJ2-7; 11 bases match TRBD1. Looked up from germline, CDR1 is KGHDR and CDR2 is SFDVKD. The V and J ends lost 1 base and 7 bases, in that order; junction bases with no gene match: 5. CDR3 length: 15 amino acids.